Sequencing of this TCR beta chain was carried out in a study of shared clonotypes between healthy human individuals (dated by TCRdb to between 2020 and 2021). Broadly, across the study: The cohort comprised two women and a few men aged 18 to 49 years. Per donor, three plates each were used for CD4 naive and CD4 memory, two for CD8 naive, and one for CD8 memory. Blood TCR repertoires of roughly five healthy adults were deeply sequenced to estimate repertoire size and the extent of clonotype sharing between individuals. Different laboratories and diverse techniques were used to prepare libraries and sequence TCR repertoires, to increase sequencing depth and limit assay-specific biases. Leukapheresis yielded between about 0.85 and 10 billion PBMCs per donor.

Broader findings and caveats from the paper: The genetic and exposure-history diversity represented was limited by the small number of donors. When several donors were compared, the shared fraction of clonotypes was 5% to 6.5% for naive CD4, about 4% for naive CD8, 2.3% for memory CD4, and less than 0.45% for memory CD8. Compared with non-shared clonotypes, the clonotypes found in all four sorted-subset donors had higher generation probabilities. Naive subsets generally had larger estimated clonotype richness than memory subsets did. Pairwise subsampling indicated that sequencing depth was expected to affect the degree of clonotype sharing among donors. Sampling was limited to blood, and TCR repertoires in tissue likely differ from TCR repertoires in blood. Incomplete sequencing was indicated by rarefaction of sorted-subset datasets, despite the large sequencing depth.

This clone was seen once. No antigen is known for it. Per-base quality was not reported, and no clone a single base away is much larger than it. The donors were healthy, HIV-negative adults who had no recently reported acute infections or vaccinations. Every donor was a Caucasian adult living in Nashville, Tennessee, USA. CD4+ T cells were enriched by magnetic negative selection; naive cells were then positively selected on CD45RA, and the negative fraction formed the memory subset. After blood collection by leukapheresis, PBMCs were isolated using Ficoll-Histopaque density gradient centrifugation and then cryopreserved in the vapor phase of liquid nitrogen. Analytical flow cytometry was used to check the purity and quantity of each magnetically sorted T cell population. Each sorted fraction had its genomic DNA isolated and then quantified by UV absorbance on a Nanodrop 2000c. Trimming takes 5 bases off V and 0 bases off J; junction bases not matched to a gene: 5. CDR1 SGHNT and CDR2 YENEEA were looked up in the germline V gene. Including cysteine and phenylalanine, the CDR3 has 15 amino acids. The DNA shown is the 45-base CDR3, in frame from base 1.

TCR CDR3 regions were amplified from genomic DNA by multiplex PCR using the deep immunoSEQ assay. For each cell subset, the extracted genomic DNA was distributed evenly across all wells of several immunoSEQ 96-well plates, and each plate served as one replicate. For sorted subsets, 150 to 250 ng of genomic DNA, equivalent to roughly 30,000 T cell genomes, went into each replicate PCR. The purified libraries were quantified using a Qubit 3.0 fluorometer, sized with a Bioanalyzer 2100, and then quantified again using the KAPA Library Quantification kit. A separate single-read 150-cycle Illumina NextSeq 550 flow cell was used to sequence each immunoSEQ 96-well plate. The original methods were these. The immunoSEQ output contained only junctional sequences without quality scores, so filtering could not match that applied to full-length reads. Sequences were annotated with PyIR, a Python wrapper for IgBLAST v1.9, and V/J genes and CDR3 were assigned using IMGT germline references. Reads with weak V/J assignments (E-value above 1e-6), missing CDR3, stop codons, out-of-frame junctions, or ambiguous translated residues were removed. V3J clonotypes were defined as sequences sharing the same inferred V gene, J gene, and CDR3 amino acid sequence. Percentage overlap between repertoires was calculated by dividing the number of shared unique clonotypes by the size of the smaller repertoire. Richness of each repertoire was evaluated using RTK rarefaction, the Chao1 estimator, and Recon v2.1 estimates of unobserved clonotypes. Generation probabilities were computed with OLGA for all TCRbeta clonotypes obtained by the gDNA method from several donors. This immuneACCESS table, as held by TCRdb, lists in-frame sequences with V and J called but not all clones. Of the missing ones, under half trace to an unresolved V gene in checked studies; the others have no known cause. The V and J calls and clone size come from that table; D and trimming were worked out from the DNA. For this sample there are 850,000 to 1,200,000 clones; roughly 80% appear just once. About 1.4% of the sample goes to the ten largest clones.

Recombination linked TRBV11-3 to TRBJ2-3, with 7 bases matching TRBD1. The receptor was derived from a man between 18 and 35 years old in good health. Sequenced sample: memory CD4+ T cells sorted from blood. The sample's cell subset or site label, in plain terms: CD45RA-negative fraction. The CDR3 reads as follows: CASSLQGLSTDTQYF. The DNA reads as follows: TGTGCCAGCAGCCTACAGGGGCTTAGCACAGATACGCAGTATTTT.